This T cell receptor (beta chain) derives from a study of T-cell memory formation after mild COVID-19. Study at large: Across donors, TCR clusters were largely donor specific.

Study observations and caveats: Later expanders leaned CD4+, whereas clones that contracted between day 15 and 85 were balanced CD4/CD8. Proof of SARS-CoV-2 specificity was absent for the second-wave clones that crested on day 37.

Each CDR3 protein gets one entry after TCRdb re-called the 5' RACE reads with MiXCR. The sample holds roughly 250,000 distinct CDR3 sequences, over 15% seen once. The V and J ends lost 5 bases and 0 bases respectively, with 13 bases between them. There are 15 residues in the CDR3. Germline lookup yields CDR1 SEHNR and CDR2 FQNEAQ (reference sequence). This clonotype was seen more than once but under ten times. Its antigen is unidentified. The chain uses TRBV7-9 and TRBJ1-1; D not resolved. Sequencing was performed on PBMCs or a T cell subset sorted from them (not recorded which). This sequence originates from a man aged 18-30 years who had mild COVID-19 (a few samples of this study predate the infection). Cell type and time point are not known. The CDR3 nucleotides are TGTGCCAGCAGCCGAGGAGCCCGACTGAACACTGAAGCTTTCTTT. As protein: CASSRGARLNTEAFF.